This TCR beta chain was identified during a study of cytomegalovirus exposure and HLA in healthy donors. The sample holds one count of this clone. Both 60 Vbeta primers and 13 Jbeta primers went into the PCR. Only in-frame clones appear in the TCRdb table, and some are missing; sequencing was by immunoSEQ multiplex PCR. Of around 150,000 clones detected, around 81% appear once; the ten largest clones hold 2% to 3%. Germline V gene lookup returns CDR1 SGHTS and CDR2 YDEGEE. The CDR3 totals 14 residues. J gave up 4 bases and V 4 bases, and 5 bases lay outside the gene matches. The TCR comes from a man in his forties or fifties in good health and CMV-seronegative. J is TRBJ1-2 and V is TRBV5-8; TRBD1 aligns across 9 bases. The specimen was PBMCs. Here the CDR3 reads CASSRTGASYGYTF. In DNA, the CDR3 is TGTGCCAGCAGCCGGACAGGGGCGAGCTATGGCTACACCTTC.